This T cell receptor (beta chain) came from a study of response to subunit inactivated influenza vaccine. Broader study findings: Each seasonal influenza vaccination, the authors suggested, recruits few new T cells.

MiXCR, run by TCRdb on the RT-PCR reads, gives a single entry per CDR3 protein. This table holds fewer than 800,000 distinct CDR3 sequences, approximately 14% found once. Notes on this clonotype: Its antigen remains unidentified.

V lost 7 bases to trimming and J lost 4 bases; unmatched junction nucleotides: 6. From germline, CDR1 is ENHRY and CDR2 SYGVKD. The CDR3 sequence is 15 residues long. Material: PBMCs from blood, obtained approximately 13 days after vaccination. The rearrangement links TRBV10-3 to TRBJ2-3; 12 bases map to TRBD2. This receptor was taken from a man aged 45 to 65 who received an inactivated influenza vaccine. The CDR3 DNA sequence: TGTGCCATCACGCTAGCGGGAGGGCCATCAGATACGCAGTATTTT. This encodes CAITLAGGPSDTQYF.